These 5 T cell receptor delta chains came from one sample sequenced in a study of Vδ1+ human thymocytes. Study outcomes and limitations: Thymic TRG and TRD repertoires appeared highly polyclonal, with Gaussian CDR3 length distributions.

Extracted RNA was reverse transcribed into cDNA. Multiplex PCR used pooled V-gene forward primers and a constant-region reverse primer to amplify CDR3s. TCRdb called clones anew from the multiplex PCR reads with CATT. This table has about 75,000 delta-chain clones, 30% to 40% appearing once. Their antigens remain unidentified. Sample: Vdelta1+ gamma-delta thymocytes from the thymus. The subset: FACS-sorted CD3+ TCRalphabeta- TCRVdelta1+ TCRVdelta2- thymocytes. Receptors were obtained from a boy in the first two years of life who had congenital heart surgery.

The V and J genes are TRDV1 and TRDJ1; TRDD3 agrees at 9 bases. Trimming removed 0 bases from V and 0 bases from J; junction bases left unmatched: 11. The CDR3 is 19 residues long. In germline, CDR1 is TSWWSYY, CDR2 QGS. CDR3 region: CALGELPASYWGNTDKLIF. The CDR3 DNA is TGTGCTCTTGGGGAACTGCCAGCCTCGTACTGGGGGAACACCGATAAACTCATCTTT.

The rearrangement uses TRDV1 and TRDJ1, with 11 bases identical to TRDD3. CDR3 length: 24 amino acids. With 4 bases clipped from V and 0 bases from J, the junction kept 28 bases outside the gene matches. CDR1 and CDR2 from the germline V gene are TSWWSYY and QGS. The CDR3 spells CALGASFLPGPGGYRRGYTDKLIF. CDR3 bases: TGTGCTCTTGGGGCAAGTTTCCTACCCGGTCCTGGGGGATACCGCAGGGGATACACCGATAAACTCATCTTT.

This chain links TRDV1 with TRDJ1, with D unclear. Germline CDR1 TSWWSYY, CDR2 QGS. The CDR3 consists of 17 residues. V lost 0 bases, J lost 0 bases, and 14 bases lay in between. This CDR3 reads CALGELRPTPHTDKLIF. The CDR3 region has the DNA TGTGCTCTTGGGGAACTTCGGCCGACTCCCCACACCGATAAACTCATCTTT.

J is TRDJ1 and V is TRDV1; 13 positions match TRDD3. This CDR3 has 21 residues. The germline gives CDR1 TSWWSYY, CDR2 QGS. V trimming: 2 bases; J trimming: 0 bases; junction bases outside the gene matches: 15. The DNA of the CDR3 is TGTGCTCTTGGGGAAAGTAACAGAGGCGAACTGGGGGATACGTACACCGATAAACTCATCTTT. Its protein product is CALGESNRGELGDTYTDKLIF.

This clone was counted a few times. The V and J genes are TRDV1 and TRDJ1; D possibly corresponds to TRDD2 (5 bases). V was cut by 2 bases and J by 0 bases, with 28 bases left in between. This CDR3 is built from 21 residues. The germline CDR1 and CDR2 sequences are TSWWSYY and QGS. CDR3 nucleotide sequence: TGTGCTCTTGGGGAATTAGCAGGCCTTCTTCTTCCCGGAGCGGACACCGATAAACTCATCTTT. It yields the protein CALGELAGLLLPGADTDKLIF.